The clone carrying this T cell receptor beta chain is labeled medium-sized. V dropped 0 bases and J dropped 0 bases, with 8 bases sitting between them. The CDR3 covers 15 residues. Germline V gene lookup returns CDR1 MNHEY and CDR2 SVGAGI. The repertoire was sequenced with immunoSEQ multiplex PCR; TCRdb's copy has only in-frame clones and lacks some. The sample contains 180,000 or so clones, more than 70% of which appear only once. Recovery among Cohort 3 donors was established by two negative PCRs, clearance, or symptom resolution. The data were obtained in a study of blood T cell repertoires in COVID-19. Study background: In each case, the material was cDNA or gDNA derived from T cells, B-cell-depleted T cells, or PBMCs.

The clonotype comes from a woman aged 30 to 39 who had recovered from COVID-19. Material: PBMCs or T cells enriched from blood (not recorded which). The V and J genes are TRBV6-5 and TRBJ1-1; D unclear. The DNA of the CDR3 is TGTGCCAGCAGTTACTCGCGCATACTGAACACTGAAGCTTTCTTT. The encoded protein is CASSYSRILNTEAFF.